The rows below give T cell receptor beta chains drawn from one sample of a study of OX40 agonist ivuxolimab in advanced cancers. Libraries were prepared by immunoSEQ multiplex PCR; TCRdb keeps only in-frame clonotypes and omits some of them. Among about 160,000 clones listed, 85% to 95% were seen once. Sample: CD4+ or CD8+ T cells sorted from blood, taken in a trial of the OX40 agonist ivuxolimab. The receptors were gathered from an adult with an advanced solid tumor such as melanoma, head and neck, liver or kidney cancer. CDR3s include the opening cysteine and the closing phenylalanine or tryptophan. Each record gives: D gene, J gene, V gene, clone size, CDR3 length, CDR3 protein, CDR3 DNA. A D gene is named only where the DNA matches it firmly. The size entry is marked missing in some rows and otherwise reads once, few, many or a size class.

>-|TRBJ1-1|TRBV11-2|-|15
CASNRGGSGYTEAFF
TGTGCCAGCAACCGCGGGGGGTCTGGTTACACTGAAGCTTTCTTT
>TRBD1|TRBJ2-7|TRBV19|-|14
CASSRTGGKYEQYF
TGTGCCAGTAGCCGGACAGGGGGAAAATACGAGCAGTACTTC
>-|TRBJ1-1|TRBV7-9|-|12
CASRTENTEAFF
TGTGCCAGCAGGACAGAGAACACTGAAGCTTTCTTT
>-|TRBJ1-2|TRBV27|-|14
CASSGLDSLRGYTF
TGTGCCAGCAGTGGACTTGACAGCCTTAGGGGCTACACCTTC
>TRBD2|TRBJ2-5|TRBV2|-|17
CASSGLGAAREEKTQYF
TGTGCCAGTTCGGGTCTCGGAGCAGCTCGGGAGGAAAAGACCCAGTACTTC
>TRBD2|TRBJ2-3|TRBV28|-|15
CASPPLGGGTDTQYF
TGTGCCAGCCCTCCTTTGGGGGGGGGCACAGATACGCAGTATTTT
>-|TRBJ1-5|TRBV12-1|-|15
CASSLRTPINQPQHF
TGTGCCAGCAGCCTAAGGACCCCCATCAATCAGCCCCAGCATTTT
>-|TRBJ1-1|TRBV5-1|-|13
CASAPSGGGGAFF
TGCGCCAGCGCCCCTTCCGGGGGAGGGGGAGCTTTCTTT
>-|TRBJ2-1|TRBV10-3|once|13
CAISEGGGNEQFF
TGTGCCATCAGTGAAGGTGGCGGGAATGAGCAGTTCTTC
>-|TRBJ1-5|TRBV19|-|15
CASKNWVAGNQPQHF
TGTGCCAGTAAAAATTGGGTGGCAGGGAATCAGCCCCAGCATTTT
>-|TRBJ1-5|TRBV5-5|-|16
CASSLMGGRVNQPQHF
TGTGCCAGCAGCTTGATGGGGGGGCGGGTCAATCAGCCCCAGCATTTT
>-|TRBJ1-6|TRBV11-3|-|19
CASSFEVPFPAGNNSPLHF
TGTGCCAGCAGCTTTGAAGTTCCCTTTCCGGCGGGGAATAATTCACCCCTCCACTTT
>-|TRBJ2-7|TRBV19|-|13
CASSRTARYEQYF
TGTGCCAGTAGTAGGACAGCGCGCTACGAGCAGTACTTC
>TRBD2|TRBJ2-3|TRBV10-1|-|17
CASSPSGGVVGTDTQYF
TGCGCCAGCAGCCCTAGCGGGGGCGTGGTGGGCACAGATACGCAGTATTTT
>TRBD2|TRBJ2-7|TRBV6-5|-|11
CASSERAGGHF
TGTGCCAGCAGTGAAAGGGCGGGGGGCCACTTC
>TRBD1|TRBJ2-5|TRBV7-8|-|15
CASSLQGQTKETQYF
TGTGCCAGCAGCCTCCAGGGACAGACCAAAGAGACCCAGTACTTC
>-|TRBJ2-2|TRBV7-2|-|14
CASTPTGNTGELFF
TGTGCCAGCACGCCGACAGGGAACACCGGGGAGCTGTTTTTT
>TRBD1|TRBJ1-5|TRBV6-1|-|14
CASSPRTGSQPQHF
TGTGCCAGCAGCCCGCGGACAGGGAGTCAGCCCCAGCATTTT
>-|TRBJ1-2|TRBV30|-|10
CAWKTYGYTF
TGTGCCTGGAAGACCTATGGCTACACCTTC
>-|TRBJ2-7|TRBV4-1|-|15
CASSQGGTSSYEQYF
TGCGCCAGCAGCCAAGGGGGCACTAGCTCCTACGAGCAGTACTTC
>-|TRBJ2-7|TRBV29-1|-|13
CSVEDWAGVEQYF
TGCAGCGTTGAAGATTGGGCAGGGGTCGAGCAGTACTTC